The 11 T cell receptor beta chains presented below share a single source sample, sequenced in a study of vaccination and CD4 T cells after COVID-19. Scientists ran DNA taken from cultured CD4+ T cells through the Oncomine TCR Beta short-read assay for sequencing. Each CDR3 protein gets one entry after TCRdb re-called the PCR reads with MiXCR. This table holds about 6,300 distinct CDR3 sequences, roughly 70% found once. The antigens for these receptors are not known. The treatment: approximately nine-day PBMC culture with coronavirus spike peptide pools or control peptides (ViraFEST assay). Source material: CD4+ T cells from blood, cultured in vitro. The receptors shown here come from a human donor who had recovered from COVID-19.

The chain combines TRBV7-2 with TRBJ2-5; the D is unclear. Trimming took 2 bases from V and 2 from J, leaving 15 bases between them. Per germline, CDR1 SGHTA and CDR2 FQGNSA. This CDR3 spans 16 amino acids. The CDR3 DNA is TGTGCCAGCAGCTTACGGCTCCCTCTCTTTCAAGAGACCCAGTACTTC. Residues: CASSLRLPLFQETQYF.

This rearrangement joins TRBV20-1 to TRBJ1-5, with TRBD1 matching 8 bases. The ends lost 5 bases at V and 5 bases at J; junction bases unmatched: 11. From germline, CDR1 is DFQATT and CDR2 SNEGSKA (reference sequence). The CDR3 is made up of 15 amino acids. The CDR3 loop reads CSALSMTGDYQPQHF. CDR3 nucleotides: TGCAGTGCTCTTTCAATGACAGGGGATTATCAGCCCCAGCATTTT.

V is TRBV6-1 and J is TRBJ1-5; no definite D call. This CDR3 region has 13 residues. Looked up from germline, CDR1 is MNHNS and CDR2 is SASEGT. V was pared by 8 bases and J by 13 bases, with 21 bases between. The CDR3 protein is CASGPTIETRQHF. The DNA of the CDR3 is TGTGCCAGCGGACCAACGATAGAGACTCGACAGCATTTT.

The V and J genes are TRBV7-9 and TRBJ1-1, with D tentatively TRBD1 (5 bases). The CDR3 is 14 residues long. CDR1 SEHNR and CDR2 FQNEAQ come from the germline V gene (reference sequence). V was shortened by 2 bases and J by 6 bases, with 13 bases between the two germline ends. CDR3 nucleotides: TGTGCCAGCAGCTTAATCGGCAGGGACCCTGAAGCTTTCTTT. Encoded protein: CASSLIGRDPEAFF.

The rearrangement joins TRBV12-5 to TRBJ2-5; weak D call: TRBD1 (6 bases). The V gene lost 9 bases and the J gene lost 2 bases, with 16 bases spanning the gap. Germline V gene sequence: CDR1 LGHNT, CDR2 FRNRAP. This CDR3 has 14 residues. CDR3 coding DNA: TGTGCTAGCCGGTTAGGACAGACACAAGAGACCCAGTACTTC. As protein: CASRLGQTQETQYF.

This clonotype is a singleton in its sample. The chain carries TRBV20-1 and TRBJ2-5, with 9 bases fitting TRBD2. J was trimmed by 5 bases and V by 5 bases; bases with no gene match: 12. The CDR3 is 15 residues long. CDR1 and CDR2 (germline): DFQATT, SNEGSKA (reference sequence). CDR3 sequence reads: CSAAPIAGVRETQYF. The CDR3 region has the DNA TGCAGTGCTGCACCCATAGCGGGGGTCAGGGAGACCCAGTACTTC.

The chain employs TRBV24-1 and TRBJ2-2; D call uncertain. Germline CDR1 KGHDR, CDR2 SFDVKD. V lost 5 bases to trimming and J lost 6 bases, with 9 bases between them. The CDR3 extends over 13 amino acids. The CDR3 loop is CATSGPSPGELFF. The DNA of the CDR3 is TGTGCCACCAGTGGCCCCTCCCCCGGGGAGCTGTTTTTT.

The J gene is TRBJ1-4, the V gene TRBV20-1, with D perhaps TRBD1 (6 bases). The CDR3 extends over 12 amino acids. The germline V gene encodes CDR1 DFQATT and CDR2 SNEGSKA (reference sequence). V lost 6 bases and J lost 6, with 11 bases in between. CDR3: CSAANRDEKLFF. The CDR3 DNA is TGCAGTGCAGCGAACAGGGATGAAAAACTGTTTTTT.

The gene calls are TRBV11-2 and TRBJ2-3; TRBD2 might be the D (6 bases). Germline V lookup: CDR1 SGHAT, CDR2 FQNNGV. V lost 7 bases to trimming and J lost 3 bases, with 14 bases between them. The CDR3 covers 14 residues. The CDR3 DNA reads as TGTGCCAGCAAAATCACGCGGGGTACAGATACGCAGTATTTT. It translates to CASKITRGTDTQYF.

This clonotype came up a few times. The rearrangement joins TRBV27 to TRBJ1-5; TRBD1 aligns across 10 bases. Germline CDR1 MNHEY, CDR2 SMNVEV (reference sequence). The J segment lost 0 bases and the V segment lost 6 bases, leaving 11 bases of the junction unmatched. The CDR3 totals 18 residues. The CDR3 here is CASRPGQGQGGSNQPQHF. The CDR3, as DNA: TGTGCCAGCAGACCGGGACAGGGGCAGGGTGGTAGCAATCAGCCCCAGCATTTT.

In nucleotides, the CDR3 is TGTGCCACCTCTACGGACAGGACTAACTATGGCTACACCTTC. This sequence encodes CATSTDRTNYGYTF. The chain joins TRBV24-1 to TRBJ1-2; TRBD1 agrees at 7 bases. From germline, CDR1 is KGHDR and CDR2 SFDVKD. This CDR3 is built from 14 residues. Unmatched junction bases numbered 6, after V lost 9 bases and J lost 0 bases.